This TCR beta chain appears in the sequencing data of a study of neurological immune-mediated disorders. V was pared by 6 bases and J by 5 bases, with 13 bases between. The CDR3 sequence is 14 residues long. This clonotype was recorded at least ten times. As yet, its antigen is unknown. TCRdb called the 5' RACE reads again in MiXCR, with one record for every CDR3 protein. The sample lists about 80,000 distinct CDR3 sequences, approximately 5% occurring once. Study-wide findings and caveats: Private repertoires in all groups were suggested, as expanded clones shared no CDR3 amino acid sequences across subjects.

Sequenced material: PBMCs. The origin of this receptor is a woman aged 25-40 years with multiple sclerosis. The rearrangement joins TRBV12-3 or TRBV12-4 to TRBJ2-2, with no clear D. The CDR3 DNA sequence: TGTGCCAGCAGCCTTTTACCTTTTACCGGGGAGCTGTTTTTT. This gives the protein CASSLLPFTGELFF.